The T cell receptor beta chain under discussion was sequenced for a study of CD8 T cells in Susac syndrome. RNA totalling about 0.5 to 1 ug underwent reverse transcription with random hexamers. TCRdb called the immunoSEQ multiplex PCR reads again in MiXCR, with one record for every CDR3 protein. In the table there are 150,000 or so distinct CDR3 sequences, 85% to 95% of which are singletons. Germline CDR1 reads SGHDT; CDR2 reads YYEEEE. Trimming removed 0 bases at V and 1 base at J, with 8 bases between. The CDR3 consists of 15 residues. The source is a human donor in good health. This chain uses TRBV5-6 with TRBJ2-1; possibly TRBD1 for D (6 bases). Sequencing was done on a sample of CD4+ T cells from PBMCs. As DNA, the CDR3 is TGTGCCAGCAGCTTGGGGGGGCCGTCCTACAATGAGCAGTTCTTC. Its translation: CASSLGGPSYNEQFF.